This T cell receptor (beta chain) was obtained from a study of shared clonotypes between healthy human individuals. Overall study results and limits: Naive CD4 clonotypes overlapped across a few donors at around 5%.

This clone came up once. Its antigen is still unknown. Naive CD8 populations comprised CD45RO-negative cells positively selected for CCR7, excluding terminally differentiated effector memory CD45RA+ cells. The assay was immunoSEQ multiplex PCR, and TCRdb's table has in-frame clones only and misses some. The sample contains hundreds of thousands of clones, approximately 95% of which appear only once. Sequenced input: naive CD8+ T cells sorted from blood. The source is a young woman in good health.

CDR3 sequence: CASSLFPEGGDGYTF. CDR3 in DNA: TGTGCCAGCAGTTTGTTCCCCGAAGGGGGTGATGGCTACACCTTC. The chain uses TRBV28 and TRBJ1-2; possible D gene TRBD1, 6 bases. In germline, CDR1 is MDHEN, CDR2 SYDVKM. Trimming left V 3 bases short and J 6 bases short, with 17 bases between. The CDR3 consists of 15 residues.